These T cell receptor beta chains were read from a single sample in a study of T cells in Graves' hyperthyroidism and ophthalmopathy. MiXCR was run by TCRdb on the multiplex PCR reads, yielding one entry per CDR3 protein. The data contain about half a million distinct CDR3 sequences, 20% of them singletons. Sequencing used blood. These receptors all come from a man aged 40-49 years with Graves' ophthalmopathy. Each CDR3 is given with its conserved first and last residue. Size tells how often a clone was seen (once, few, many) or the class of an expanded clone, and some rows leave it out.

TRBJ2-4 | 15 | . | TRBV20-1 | CSARSLAGTKNIQYF
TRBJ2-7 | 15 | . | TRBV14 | CASSQDLSGSYEQYF
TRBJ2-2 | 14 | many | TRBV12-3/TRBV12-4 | CASSLLTVTGELFF
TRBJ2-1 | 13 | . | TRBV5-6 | CATGLAGHNEQFF
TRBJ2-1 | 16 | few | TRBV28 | CASSEPGQGVKNEQFF
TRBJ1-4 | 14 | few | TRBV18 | CASSPPGTDEKLFF
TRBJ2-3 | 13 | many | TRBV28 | CASSLSPSITQYF
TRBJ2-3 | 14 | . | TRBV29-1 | CSSQGGYGTDTQYF
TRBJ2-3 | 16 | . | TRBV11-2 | CASSQGRTGLADTQYF
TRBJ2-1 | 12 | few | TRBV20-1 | CSARDARTGQFF
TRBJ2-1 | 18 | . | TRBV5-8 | CASSLGTSGIGGYNEQFF
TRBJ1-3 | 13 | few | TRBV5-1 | CASSRLQGNTIYF
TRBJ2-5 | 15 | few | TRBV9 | CASSSQGRGTETQYF
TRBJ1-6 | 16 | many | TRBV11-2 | CASSYSGTGYNSPLHF
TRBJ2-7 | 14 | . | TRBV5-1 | CASSRTSDRYEQYF
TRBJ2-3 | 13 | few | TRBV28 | CASMSGSTDTQYF
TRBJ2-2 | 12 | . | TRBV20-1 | CSARPRSGELFF
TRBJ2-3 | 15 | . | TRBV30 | CAWSVGPGPTDTQYF
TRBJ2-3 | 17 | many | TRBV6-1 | CASSSDRGSWRSDTQYF
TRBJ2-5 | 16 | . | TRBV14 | CASSQGLAATGETQYF
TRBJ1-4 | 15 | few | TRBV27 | CASSPRGGPNEKLFF
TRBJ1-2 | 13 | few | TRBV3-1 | CASSQDRGAGYTF
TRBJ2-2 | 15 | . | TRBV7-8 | CASSQAGEGTGELFF
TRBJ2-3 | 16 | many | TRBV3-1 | CASSQEVAGAKDTQYF
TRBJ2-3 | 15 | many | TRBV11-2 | CASSEQGTHTDTQYF
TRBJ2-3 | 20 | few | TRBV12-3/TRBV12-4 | CASSTGPEVGLADSTDTQYF
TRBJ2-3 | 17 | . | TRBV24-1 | CATSDPAGTGGADTQYF
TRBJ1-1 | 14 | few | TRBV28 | CASRAGTPNTEAFF
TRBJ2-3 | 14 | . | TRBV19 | CASSSSAGSDTQYF
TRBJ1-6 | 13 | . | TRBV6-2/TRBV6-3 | CASRSPGNSPLHF
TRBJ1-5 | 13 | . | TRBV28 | CATRSSSNQPQHF
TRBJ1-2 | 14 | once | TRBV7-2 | CASSLGTGLGGYTF
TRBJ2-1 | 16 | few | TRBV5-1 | CASSLGGNSGRGEQFF
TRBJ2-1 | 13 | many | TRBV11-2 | CASSSRRYGEQFF
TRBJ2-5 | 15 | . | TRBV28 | CTSSLGTPYQETQYF
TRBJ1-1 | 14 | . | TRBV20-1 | CSATGQNPNTEAFF
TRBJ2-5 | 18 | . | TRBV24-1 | CATRVSRATSGRCETQYF
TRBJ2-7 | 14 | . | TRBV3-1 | CASSQASTSYEQYF
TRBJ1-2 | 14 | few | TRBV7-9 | CASSFSFGDRGYTF
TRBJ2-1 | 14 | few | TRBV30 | CAWSGTSGTNEQFF